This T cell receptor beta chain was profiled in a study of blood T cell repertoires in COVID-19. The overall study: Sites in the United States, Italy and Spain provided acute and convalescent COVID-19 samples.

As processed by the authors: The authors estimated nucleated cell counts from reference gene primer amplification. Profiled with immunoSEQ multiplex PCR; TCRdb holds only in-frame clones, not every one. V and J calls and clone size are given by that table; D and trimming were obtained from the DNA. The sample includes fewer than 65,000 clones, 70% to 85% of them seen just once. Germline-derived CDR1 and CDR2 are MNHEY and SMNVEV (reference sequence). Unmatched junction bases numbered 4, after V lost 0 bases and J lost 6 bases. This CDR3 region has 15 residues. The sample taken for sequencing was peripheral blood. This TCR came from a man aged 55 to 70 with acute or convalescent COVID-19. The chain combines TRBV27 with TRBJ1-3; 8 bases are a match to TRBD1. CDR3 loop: CASSLSADRVNTIYF. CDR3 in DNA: TGTGCCAGCAGTTTATCCGCGGACAGGGTAAACACCATATATTTT.